What follows are 11 T cell receptor beta chains derived from one specimen sequenced in a study of T-cell reconstitution after alpha-beta-depleted transplantation in children. The TCRbeta library was prepared with unique molecular identifiers. TCRdb called the PCR reads again in MiXCR, with one record for every CDR3 protein. The top ten hold approximately 40% of the sample, which has hundreds of thousands of distinct CDR3 sequences, roughly a sixth seen once. The sample was PBMCs, mostly from graft donor cells, taken 360 days after TCRalphabeta/CD19-depleted stem cell transplant. The receptors come from a male patient aged 2-15 years who had a stem cell transplant for acute lymphoblastic leukemia, so the T cells may come from the graft donor.

This clonotype was picked up many times. The rearrangement uses TRBV7-2 and TRBJ1-5; tentative D call: TRBD1 (6 bases). CDR1 SGHTA and CDR2 FQGNSA come from the germline V gene. The CDR3 loop spans 15 amino acids. V was cut by 5 bases and J by 3 bases, with 14 bases left in between. The CDR3 here is CASSPSAGANQPQHF. CDR3 coding DNA: TGTGCCAGCAGCCCTAGCGCAGGGGCCAATCAGCCCCAGCATTTT.

This clonotype has a handful of counts. This sequence joins TRBV15 and TRBJ2-2; 12 bases match TRBD1. V shed 7 bases and J 0 bases; nucleotides not matched to a gene: 9. CDR3 length: 18 residues. The germline V gene encodes CDR1 LNHNV and CDR2 YYDKDF (reference sequence). CDR3 region: CATTGTGGRGANTGELFF. CDR3 sequence (DNA): TGTGCCACCACCGGGACAGGGGGCAGAGGAGCGAACACCGGGGAGCTGTTTTTT.

The chain carries TRBV3-1 and TRBJ1-6; a possible D gene is TRBD1 (6 bases). CDR1 and CDR2 (germline): LGHDT, YNNKEL (reference sequence). The CDR3 has 16 residues. Trimming pared 2 bases from V and 9 bases from J, leaving 17 bases between. CDR3 protein: CASSQSSGAIGSPLHF. The CDR3 DNA reads TGTGCCAGCAGCCAAAGCTCAGGGGCTATTGGTTCACCCCTCCACTTT.

This clonotype was detected only a few times. The chain combines TRBV6-2 or TRBV6-3 with TRBJ2-7; D perhaps matches TRBD1 (5 bases). Trimming left V 2 bases short and J 3 bases short, with 11 bases between. Per germline, CDR1 MNHEY and CDR2 SVGEGT. The CDR3 contains 14 residues. The DNA of the CDR3 is TGTGCCAGCAGTTACAGGGGTTATAACTACGAGCAGTACTTC. Protein product: CASSYRGYNYEQYF.

This clonotype was found a few times. V usage is TRBV29-1 and J usage is TRBJ2-1, with a tentative D call TRBD1 (5 bases). The germline gives CDR1 SQVTM, CDR2 ANQGSEA. This CDR3 spans 13 amino acids. Trimming removed 4 bases at V and 8 bases at J, with 15 bases between. The chain's CDR3 is CSVGGFALDEQFF. The CDR3 nucleotides read TGCAGCGTTGGGGGCTTCGCCCTGGATGAGCAGTTCTTC.

The genes are TRBV3-1 and TRBJ2-6, with 10 bases fitting TRBD1. CDR3 length: 20 residues. Trimming removed 1 base from V and 0 bases from J; junction bases left unmatched: 9. Germline V gene lookup returns CDR1 LGHDT and CDR2 YNNKEL (reference sequence). The CDR3 DNA reads as TGTGCCAGCAGCCAAGGCCGGGACAGGGGCCGTCTCTCTGGGGCCAACGTCCTGACTTTC. Translation: CASSQGRDRGRLSGANVLTF.

The rearrangement links TRBV4-1 to TRBJ2-3, with 8 bases that match TRBD2. CDR1 is MGHRA, CDR2 YSYEKL, per germline. V was clipped by 4 bases and J by 8 bases; unmatched bases: 14. CDR3 size: 16 residues. The CDR3 reads CASSPRVAGIHSTQYF. The DNA for the CDR3 is TGCGCCAGCAGCCCCCGGGTAGCGGGAATCCACAGTACGCAGTATTTT.

The V call is TRBV4-3, the J call TRBJ2-7; D remains ambiguous. CDR1 and CDR2 (germline): LGHNA, YSLEER. CDR3 length: 16 amino acids. Trimming left V 1 base short and J 5 bases short, with 18 bases between. The CDR3 bases are TGCGCCAGCAGCCAAGGATCGTCAGGCTGCGTCCACGAGCAGTACTTC. Its protein product is CASSQGSSGCVHEQYF.

The chain employs TRBV5-1 and TRBJ2-6; 10 nucleotides match TRBD1. This CDR3 contains 18 residues. Germline V gene data show CDR1 as SGHRS and CDR2 as YFSETQ. Trimming cost V 4 bases and J 0 bases; bases outside gene matches: 7. The CDR3 DNA sequence: TGCGCCAGCAGCCCGAGAAGGACAGGGGGCTCTGGGGCCAACGTCCTGACTTTC. It specifies CASSPRRTGGSGANVLTF.

This clonotype was detected only a few times. This rearrangement joins TRBV29-1 to TRBJ1-5; D gene ambiguous. CDR3 length: 11 residues. Germline loops: CDR1 SQVTM, CDR2 ANQGSEA. V lost 5 bases and J 9 bases, leaving 11 bases between the germline ends. This chain's CDR3 is CSVLGDGPQHF. CDR3 DNA sequence: TGCAGCGTTCTAGGAGACGGGCCCCAGCATTTT.

This clonotype has more than one count but fewer than ten. The rearrangement uses TRBV5-1 and TRBJ1-6; no clear D. Germline CDR1 and CDR2: SGHRS and YFSETQ. V lost 0 bases to trimming and J lost 10 bases, with 14 bases between them. This CDR3 comprises 15 residues. CDR3 sequence (DNA): TGCGCCAGCAGCTTGGCATCACAGAGGATATCACCCCTCCACTTT. As protein: CASSLASQRISPLHF.